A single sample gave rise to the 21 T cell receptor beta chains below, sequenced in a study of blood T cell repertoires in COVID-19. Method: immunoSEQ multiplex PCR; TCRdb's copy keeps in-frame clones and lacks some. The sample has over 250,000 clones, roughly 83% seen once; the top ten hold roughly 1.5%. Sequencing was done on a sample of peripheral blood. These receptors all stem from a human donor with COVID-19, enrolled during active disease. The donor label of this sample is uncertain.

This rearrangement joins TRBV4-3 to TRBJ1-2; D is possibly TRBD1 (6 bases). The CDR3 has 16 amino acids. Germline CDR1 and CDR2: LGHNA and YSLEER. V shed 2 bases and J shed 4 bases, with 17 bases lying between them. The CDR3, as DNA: TGCGCCAGCAGCCAACGTCCGGAGGGGGGGGGCTATGGCTACACCTTC. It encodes CASSQRPEGGGYGYTF.

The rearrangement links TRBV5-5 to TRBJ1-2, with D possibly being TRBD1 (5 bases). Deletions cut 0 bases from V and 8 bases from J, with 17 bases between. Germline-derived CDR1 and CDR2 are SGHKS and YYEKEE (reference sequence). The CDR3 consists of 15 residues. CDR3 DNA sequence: TGTGCCAGCAGCTTGGAGCCCGCAGGGTTGGGAGGCTACACCTTC. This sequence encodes CASSLEPAGLGGYTF. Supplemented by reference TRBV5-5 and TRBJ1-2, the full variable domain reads DAGVTQSPTHLIKTRGQQVTLRCSPISGHKSVSWYQQVLGQGPQFIFQYYEKEERGRGNFPDRFSARQFPNYSSELNVNALLLGDSALYLCASSLEPAGLGGYTFGSGTRLTVV.

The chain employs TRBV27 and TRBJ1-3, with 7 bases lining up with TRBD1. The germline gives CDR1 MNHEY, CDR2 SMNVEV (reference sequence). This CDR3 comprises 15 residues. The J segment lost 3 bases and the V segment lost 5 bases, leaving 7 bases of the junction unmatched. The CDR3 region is CASSRNRDSGNTIYF. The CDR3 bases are TGTGCCAGCAGTAGGAACCGGGACAGTGGAAACACCATATATTTT.

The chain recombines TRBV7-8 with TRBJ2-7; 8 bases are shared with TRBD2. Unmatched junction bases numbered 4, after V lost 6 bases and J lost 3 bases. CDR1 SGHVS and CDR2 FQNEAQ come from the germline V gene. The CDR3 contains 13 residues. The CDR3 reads CASRFTSGYEQYF. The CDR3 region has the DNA TGTGCCAGCAGATTTACTAGCGGCTACGAGCAGTACTTC.

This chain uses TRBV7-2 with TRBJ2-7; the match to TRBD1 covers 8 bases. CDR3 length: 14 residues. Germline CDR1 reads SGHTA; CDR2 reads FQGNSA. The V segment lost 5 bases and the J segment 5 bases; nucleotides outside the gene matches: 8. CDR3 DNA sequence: TGTGCCAGCAGCGATGACAGGGGATCAGACGAGCAGTACTTC. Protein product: CASSDDRGSDEQYF.

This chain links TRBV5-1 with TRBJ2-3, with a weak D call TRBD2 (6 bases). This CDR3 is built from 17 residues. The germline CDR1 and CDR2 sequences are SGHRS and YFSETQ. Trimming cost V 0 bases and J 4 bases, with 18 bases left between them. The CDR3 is CASSLESIGRGADTQYF. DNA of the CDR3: TGCGCCAGCAGCTTGGAGTCTATCGGGAGAGGGGCAGATACGCAGTATTTT.

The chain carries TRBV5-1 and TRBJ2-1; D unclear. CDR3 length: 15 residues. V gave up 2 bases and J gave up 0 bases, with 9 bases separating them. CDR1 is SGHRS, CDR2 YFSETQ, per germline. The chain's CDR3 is CASSFDKSSYNEQFF. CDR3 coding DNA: TGCGCCAGCAGCTTTGACAAAAGCTCCTACAATGAGCAGTTCTTC. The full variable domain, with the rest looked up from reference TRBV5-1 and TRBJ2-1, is KAGVTQTPRYLIKTRGQQVTLSCSPISGHRSVSWYQQTPGQGLQFLFEYFSETQRNKGNFPGRFSGRQFSNSRSEMNVSTLELGDSALYLCASSFDKSSYNEQFFGPGTRLTVL.

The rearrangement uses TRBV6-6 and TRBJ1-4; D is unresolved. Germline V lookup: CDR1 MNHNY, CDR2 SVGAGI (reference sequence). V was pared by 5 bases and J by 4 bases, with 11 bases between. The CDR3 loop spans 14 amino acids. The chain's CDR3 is CASSPLRDNEKLFF. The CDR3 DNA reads TGTGCCAGCAGTCCTCTTCGGGATAATGAAAAACTGTTTTTT.

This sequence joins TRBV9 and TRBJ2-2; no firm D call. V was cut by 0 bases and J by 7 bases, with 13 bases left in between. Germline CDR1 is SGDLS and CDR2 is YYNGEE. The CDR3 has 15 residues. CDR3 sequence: CASSVGHVKSGELFF. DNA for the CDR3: TGTGCCAGCAGCGTAGGTCATGTGAAGAGCGGGGAGCTGTTTTTT.

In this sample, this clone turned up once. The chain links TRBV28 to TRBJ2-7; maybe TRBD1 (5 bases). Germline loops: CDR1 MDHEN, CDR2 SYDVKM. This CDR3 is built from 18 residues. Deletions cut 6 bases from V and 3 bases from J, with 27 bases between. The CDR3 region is CASRFLSRGSRRGYEQYF. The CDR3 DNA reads TGTGCCAGCAGATTCTTGAGTCGCGGCAGCCGTAGGGGCTACGAGCAGTACTTC.

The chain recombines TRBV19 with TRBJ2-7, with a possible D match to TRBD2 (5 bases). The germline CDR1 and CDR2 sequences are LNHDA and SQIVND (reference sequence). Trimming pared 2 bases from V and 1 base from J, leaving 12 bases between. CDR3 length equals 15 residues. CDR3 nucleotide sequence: TGTGCCAGTAGTATATACCGGGATTCGTCCTACGAGCAGTACTTC. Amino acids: CASSIYRDSSYEQYF. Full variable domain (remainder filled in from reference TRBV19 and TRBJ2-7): DGGITQSPKYLFRKEGQNVTLSCEQNLNHDAMYWYRQDPGQGLRLIYYSQIVNDFQKGDIAEGYSVSREKKESFPLTVTSAQKNPTAFYLCASSIYRDSSYEQYFGPGTRLTVT.

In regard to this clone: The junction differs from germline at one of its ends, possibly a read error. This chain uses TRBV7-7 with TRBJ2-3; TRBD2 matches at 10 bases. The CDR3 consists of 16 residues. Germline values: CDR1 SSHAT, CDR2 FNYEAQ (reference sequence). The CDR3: CASSPSGTSGTDTQYF. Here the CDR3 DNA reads TGTGCTAGCAGCCCCTCCGGGACTAGCGGCACAGATACGCAGTATTTT.

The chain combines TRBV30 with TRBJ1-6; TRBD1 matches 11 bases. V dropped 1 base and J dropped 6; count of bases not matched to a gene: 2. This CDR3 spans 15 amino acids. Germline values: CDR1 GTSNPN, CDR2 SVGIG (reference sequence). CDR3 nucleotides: TGTGCCTGGAGTGCGGACAGGGGGCCTAATTCACCCCTCCACTTT. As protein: CAWSADRGPNSPLHF.

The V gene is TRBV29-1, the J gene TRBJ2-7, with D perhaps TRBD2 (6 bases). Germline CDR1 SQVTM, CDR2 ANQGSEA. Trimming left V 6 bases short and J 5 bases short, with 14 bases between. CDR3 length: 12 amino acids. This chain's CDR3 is CSVPKGGDEQYF. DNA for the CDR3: TGCAGCGTCCCCAAAGGAGGGGACGAGCAGTACTTC.

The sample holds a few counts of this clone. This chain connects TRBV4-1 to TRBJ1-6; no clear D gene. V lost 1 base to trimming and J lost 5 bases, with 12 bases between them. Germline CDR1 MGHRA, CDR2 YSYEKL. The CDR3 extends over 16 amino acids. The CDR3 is CASSQGEAPDNSPLHF. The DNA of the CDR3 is TGCGCCAGCAGCCAAGGCGAGGCTCCCGATAATTCACCCCTCCACTTT.

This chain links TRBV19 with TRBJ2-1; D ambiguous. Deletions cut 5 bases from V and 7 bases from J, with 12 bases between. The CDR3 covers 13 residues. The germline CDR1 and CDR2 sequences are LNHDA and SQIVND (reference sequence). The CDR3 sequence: CASSRVEWNEQFF. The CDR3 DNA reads TGTGCCAGTAGTCGGGTAGAGTGGAATGAGCAGTTCTTC. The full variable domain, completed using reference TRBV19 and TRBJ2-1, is DGGITQSPKYLFRKEGQNVTLSCEQNLNHDAMYWYRQDPGQGLRLIYYSQIVNDFQKGDIAEGYSVSREKKESFPLTVTSAQKNPTAFYLCASSRVEWNEQFFGPGTRLTVL.

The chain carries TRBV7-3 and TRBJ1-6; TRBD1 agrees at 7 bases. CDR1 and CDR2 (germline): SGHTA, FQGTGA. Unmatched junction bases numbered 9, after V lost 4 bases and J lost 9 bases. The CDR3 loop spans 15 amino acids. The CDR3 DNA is TGTGCCAGCAGCTCACCGGGACAGACTCGTTCACCCCTCCACTTT. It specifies CASSSPGQTRSPLHF.

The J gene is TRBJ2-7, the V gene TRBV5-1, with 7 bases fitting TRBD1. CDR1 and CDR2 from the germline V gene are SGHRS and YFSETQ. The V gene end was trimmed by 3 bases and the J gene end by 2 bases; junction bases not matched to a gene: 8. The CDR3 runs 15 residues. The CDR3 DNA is TGCGCCAGCAGCTCCGCCTCTGGACAGGCCTACGAGCAGTACTTC. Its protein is CASSSASGQAYEQYF.

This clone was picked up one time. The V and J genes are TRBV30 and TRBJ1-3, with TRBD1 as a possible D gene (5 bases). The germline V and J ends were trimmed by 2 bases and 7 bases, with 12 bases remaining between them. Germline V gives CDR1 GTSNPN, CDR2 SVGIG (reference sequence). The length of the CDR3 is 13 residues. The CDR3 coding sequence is TGTGCCTGGAGTAGAGACAGAACCAACACCATATATTTT. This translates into CAWSRDRTNTIYF. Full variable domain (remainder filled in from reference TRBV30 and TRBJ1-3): SQTIHQWPATLVQPVGSPLSLECTVEGTSNPNLYWYRQAAGRGLQLLFYSVGIGQISSEVPQNLSASRPQDRQFILSSKKLLLSDSGFYLCAWSRDRTNTIYFGEGSWLTVV.

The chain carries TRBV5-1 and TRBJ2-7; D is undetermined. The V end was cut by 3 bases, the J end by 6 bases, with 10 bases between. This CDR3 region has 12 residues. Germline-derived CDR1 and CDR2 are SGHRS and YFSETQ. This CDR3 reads CASSSLAGEQYF. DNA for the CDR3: TGCGCCAGCAGCTCTCTTGCAGGCGAGCAGTACTTC.

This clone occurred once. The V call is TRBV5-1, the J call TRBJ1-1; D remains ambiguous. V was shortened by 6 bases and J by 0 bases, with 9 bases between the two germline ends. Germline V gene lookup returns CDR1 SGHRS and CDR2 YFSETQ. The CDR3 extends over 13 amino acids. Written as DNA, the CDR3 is TGCGCCAGCAAGCTATTAATGAACACTGAAGCTTTCTTT. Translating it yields CASKLLMNTEAFF.